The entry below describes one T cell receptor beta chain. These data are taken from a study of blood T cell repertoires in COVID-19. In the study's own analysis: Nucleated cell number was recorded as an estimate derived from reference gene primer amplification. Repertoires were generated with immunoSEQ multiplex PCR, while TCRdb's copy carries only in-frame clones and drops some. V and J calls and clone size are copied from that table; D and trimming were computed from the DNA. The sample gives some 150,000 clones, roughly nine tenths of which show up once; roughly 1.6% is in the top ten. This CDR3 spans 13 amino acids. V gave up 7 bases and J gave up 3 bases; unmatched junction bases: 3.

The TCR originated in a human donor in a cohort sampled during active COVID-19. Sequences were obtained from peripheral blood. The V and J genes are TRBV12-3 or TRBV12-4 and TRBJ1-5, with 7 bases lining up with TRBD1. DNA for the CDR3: TGTGCCAGCACGGGACAGTACAATCAGCCCCAGCATTTT. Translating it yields CASTGQYNQPQHF.